This T cell receptor beta chain was sequenced in a study of CD8 T cells in ankylosing spondylitis. A quantitative 5'-RACE method, one with molecular barcodes, was used to make TCR beta libraries. One entry per CDR3 protein, called by TCRdb with MiXCR from the 5' RACE reads. The sample records 250,000 to 400,000 distinct CDR3 sequences, under 14% being singletons. In its sample, this clonotype was seen a few times. Its antigen remains unknown. The CDR3 contains 15 residues. V shed 0 bases and J 5 bases; nucleotides not matched to a gene: 5. The germline V gene encodes CDR1 SGHRS and CDR2 YFSETQ. Whole-study findings and limits: Disease-associated clonotypes exhibited CD8+ identity and were relatively infrequent in peripheral blood. Some of these motif variants have turned up before, in reports on reactive arthritis synovial fluid and blood. A TCR beta motif of several highly homologous variants appeared characteristic of ankylosing spondylitis blood.

The V gene is TRBV5-1, the J gene TRBJ2-5; 9 nucleotides line up with TRBD1. This receptor was obtained from a female donor with ankylosing spondylitis or in good health (not recorded which). Input material: blood, either unsorted or a sorted T cell fraction (not recorded which). The CDR3, as DNA: TGCGCCAGCAGCTTGGGGGGACAGGGACTGGAGACCCAGTACTTC. It translates to CASSLGGQGLETQYF.